One and the same sample provided the 21 T cell receptor beta chains below, sequenced in a study of post-analysis software for immune sequencing data. No antigen has been identified for these receptors. Study-wide points: Controls had lower frequencies than patients of about five TRBV segments, which included TRBV5-6, TRBV5-1 and TRBV20-1.

Sequencing libraries made from TCR beta cDNA carried unique molecular identifiers. Using its own MiXCR run on the PCR reads, TCRdb lists one record per CDR3 protein. The profile covers about 430,000 distinct CDR3 sequences, with roughly 38% appearing a single time and 7.6% taken by the ten largest. The material sequenced was blood. Receptor source: a girl aged 2-9 years with multiple sclerosis.

The CDR3 DNA reads TGCGCCAGCAGCTCGTGGGGGACAGGGGAAGAGACCCAGTACTTC. Its translation: CASSSWGTGEETQYF. The V call is TRBV5-1, the J call TRBJ2-5, with 10 positions matching TRBD1. The germline V gene has CDR1 SGHRS and CDR2 YFSETQ. The V gene end was trimmed by 3 bases and the J gene end by 3 bases; junction bases not matched to a gene: 5. CDR3 length: 15 residues.

The chain uses TRBV6-2 or TRBV6-3 and TRBJ2-1; D uncertain. The CDR3 length is 13 residues. V was trimmed by 5 bases and J by 6 bases, leaving 11 bases between them. Germline CDR1 reads MNHEY; CDR2 reads SVGEGT. The CDR3 DNA reads as TGTGCCAGCAGTGCAAACGACCGCAATGAGCAGTTCTTC. Protein: CASSANDRNEQFF.

This clonotype has just a few counts. The chain is built from TRBV9 and TRBJ2-3, with 8 positions matching TRBD2. The germline V gene has CDR1 SGDLS and CDR2 YYNGEE. V was pared by 1 base and J by 7 bases, with 8 bases of the junction left unmatched. CDR3 length equals 15 residues. The CDR3 here is CASSVIAGSPHTQYF. The CDR3 region has the DNA TGTGCCAGCAGCGTAATAGCGGGATCCCCCCATACGCAGTATTTT.

This clonotype has a handful of counts. The gene calls are TRBV7-2 and TRBJ2-1; TRBD1 might be the D (5 bases). V shed 5 bases and J shed 4 bases, with 27 bases lying between them. Germline V lookup: CDR1 SGHTA, CDR2 FQGNSA. There are 19 residues in the CDR3. The CDR3 sequence: CASSAPSAPKKGWYNEQFF. The CDR3 DNA reads TGTGCCAGCAGCGCCCCCTCCGCCCCGAAGAAGGGGTGGTACAATGAGCAGTTCTTC.

This sequence joins TRBV5-1 and TRBJ2-2; D may be TRBD1 (6 bases). The CDR3 covers 15 residues. CDR1 is SGHRS and CDR2 is YFSETQ in the germline V gene. The V end lost 3 bases, the J end lost 4 bases, and 13 bases lay between the germline ends. CDR3 nucleotide sequence: TGCGCCAGCAGCTCCTGGACAGTTCTCACCGGGGAGCTGTTTTTT. Translation gives CASSSWTVLTGELFF.

The rearrangement links TRBV27 to TRBJ1-6; D not certain. V shed 4 bases and J shed 8 bases, with 9 bases lying between them. Germline CDR1 is MNHEY and CDR2 is SMNVEV (reference sequence). The CDR3 has 13 amino acids. CDR3 DNA sequence: TGTGCCAGCAGTTGGCAACACGATTCACCCCTCCACTTT. Residues: CASSWQHDSPLHF.

In nucleotides, the CDR3 is TGCAGCGTTGGGGACGGAATCAATCAGCCCCAGCATTTT. It translates to CSVGDGINQPQHF. V usage is TRBV29-1 and J usage is TRBJ1-5, with D possibly TRBD1 on 5 matching bases. The CDR3 has 13 amino acids. The V gene lost 4 bases and the J gene lost 3 bases, with 10 bases spanning the gap. Germline CDR1 SQVTM, CDR2 ANQGSEA.

CDR3 in DNA: TGTGCCAGCAGTTTTCCCGGGACGGCGGACCAAGAGACCCAGTACTTC. It specifies CASSFPGTADQETQYF. The genes are TRBV6-6 and TRBJ2-5, with D perhaps TRBD1 or TRBD2 (5 bases each). The CDR3 contains 16 residues. Germline CDR1 MNHNY, CDR2 SVGAGI (reference sequence). V was cut by 4 bases and J by 0 bases, with 15 bases left in between.

The V gene is TRBV4-1, the J gene TRBJ2-7, with 7 positions matching TRBD2. The CDR3 is 16 residues long. The V gene's germline CDR1 is MGHRA and CDR2 YSYEKL. The V and J ends lost 0 bases and 1 base, in that order; junction bases with no gene match: 6. The CDR3 region has the DNA TGCGCCAGCAGCCAAGATCGAGCGGGGTTTTCCTACGAGCAGTACTTC. Its translation: CASSQDRAGFSYEQYF.

This clonotype was observed a few times. The chain uses TRBV2 and TRBJ2-7, with D possibly TRBD2 on 5 matching bases. CDR1 and CDR2 from the germline V gene are SNHLY and FYNNEI. V shed 6 bases and J shed 4 bases, with 16 bases lying between them. The CDR3 has 14 residues. The CDR3 nucleotides are TGTGCCAGCAGCTACAGAAGGGCGGGTTACGAGCAGTACTTC. Translated, it gives CASSYRRAGYEQYF.

In DNA form, the CDR3 reads TGTGCCAGCAGCAGGGGGAGTCTGAACACTGAAGCTTTCTTT. Translation: CASSRGSLNTEAFF. The rearrangement joins TRBV7-8 to TRBJ1-1; D is perhaps TRBD1 (6 bases). Germline V gives CDR1 SGHVS, CDR2 FQNEAQ. This CDR3 is built from 14 residues. With 5 bases removed from V and 0 bases from J, the gap between germline ends came to 10 bases.

This rearrangement joins TRBV18 to TRBJ2-1, with D perhaps TRBD1 (5 bases). The ends were cut back, 1 base at V and 6 bases at J, with 10 bases in the middle. The CDR3 length is 14 residues. Per the germline V gene, CDR1 is KGHSH and CDR2 is LQKENI. The CDR3 coding sequence is TGTGCCAGCTCACCACGGCAGGGAATCAATGAGCAGTTCTTC. Translating it yields CASSPRQGINEQFF.

This chain joins TRBV7-9 and TRBJ2-7; D is possibly TRBD2 (5 bases). V gave up 4 bases and J gave up 0 bases, with 13 bases separating them. Looked up from germline, CDR1 is SEHNR and CDR2 is FQNEAQ (reference sequence). The CDR3 consists of 15 residues. This CDR3 is CASSSRAVASYEQYF. CDR3 DNA sequence: TGTGCCAGCAGCTCGCGGGCGGTCGCCTCCTACGAGCAGTACTTC.

This clonotype turned up a few times. The chain recombines TRBV7-8 with TRBJ1-5; D not resolved. CDR3 length equals 14 residues. CDR1 SGHVS and CDR2 FQNEAQ come from the germline V gene. The V end was cut by 5 bases, the J end by 3 bases, with 11 bases between. The CDR3 spells CASSLTDYNQPQHF. In DNA, the CDR3 is TGTGCCAGCAGCCTCACGGATTACAATCAGCCCCAGCATTTT.

This clonotype was picked up a small number of times. The chain couples TRBV7-3 to TRBJ1-1; 8 positions agree with TRBD1. The trim removed 5 bases at V and 5 bases at J, leaving 10 bases unmatched. Germline lookup yields CDR1 SGHTA and CDR2 FQGTGA. The CDR3 totals 15 residues. The CDR3 is CASSPDRDPKTEAFF. In DNA, the CDR3 is TGTGCCAGCAGCCCGGACAGGGATCCTAAGACTGAAGCTTTCTTT.

The genes are TRBV24-1 and TRBJ2-7; D possibly corresponds to TRBD2 (6 bases). Germline V gene lookup returns CDR1 KGHDR and CDR2 SFDVKD. Trimming left V 9 bases short and J 5 bases short, with 13 bases between. CDR3 length: 12 amino acids. CDR3 DNA sequence: TGTGCCACCGCGGAGGGTCCCGACGAGCAGTACTTC. Translating it yields CATAEGPDEQYF.

The sample holds a few counts of this clonotype. The chain uses TRBV20-1 and TRBJ2-3; 11 nucleotides match TRBD2. In germline, CDR1 is DFQATT, CDR2 SNEGSKA (reference sequence). V trimming: 6 bases; J trimming: 8 bases; junction bases outside the gene matches: 10. CDR3 length: 14 residues. CDR3 coding DNA: TGCAGTGCCAGTTTAGCGGGAGGGCCCGGTACGCAGTATTTT. Translation: CSASLAGGPGTQYF.

This clonotype showed up just a few times. CDR3 in amino acids: CASSFDRGLFTQYF. The CDR3 DNA is TGTGCCAGCAGCTTTGACAGGGGGCTATTTACGCAGTATTTT. This sequence joins TRBV11-2 and TRBJ2-3; 10 nucleotides line up with TRBD1. CDR1 is SGHAT and CDR2 is FQNNGV in the germline V gene. The CDR3 runs to 14 residues. J was trimmed by 8 bases and V by 3 bases; bases with no gene match: 5.

The rearrangement uses TRBV20-1 and TRBJ1-4; D ambiguous. The germline V gene encodes CDR1 DFQATT and CDR2 SNEGSKA (reference sequence). Between the trimmed V and J ends, which lost 1 base and 0 bases, there was a span of 12 bases. The CDR3 covers 16 residues. DNA of the CDR3: TGCAGTGCTAGAGGACCACCTTTTGCAACTAATGAAAAACTGTTTTTT. Protein: CSARGPPFATNEKLFF.

The chain carries TRBV15 and TRBJ2-1, with D maybe TRBD1 (6 bases). Germline loops: CDR1 LNHNV, CDR2 YYDKDF (reference sequence). The V and J ends lost 4 bases and 2 bases respectively, with 12 bases between them. The CDR3 loop spans 15 amino acids. The CDR3 nucleotides are TGTGCCACCAGCACCTACAGGGCAACCTACAATGAGCAGTTCTTC. Residues: CATSTYRATYNEQFF.

The chain uses TRBV20-1 and TRBJ1-2; weak D call: TRBD1 (6 bases). Germline lookup yields CDR1 DFQATT and CDR2 SNEGSKA (reference sequence). V was pared by 5 bases and J by 1 base, with 14 bases between. This CDR3 has 14 amino acids. CDR3 in DNA: TGCAGTGCTCGGGTGGGGGCCCTTAACTATGGCTACACCTTC. Amino acids: CSARVGALNYGYTF.